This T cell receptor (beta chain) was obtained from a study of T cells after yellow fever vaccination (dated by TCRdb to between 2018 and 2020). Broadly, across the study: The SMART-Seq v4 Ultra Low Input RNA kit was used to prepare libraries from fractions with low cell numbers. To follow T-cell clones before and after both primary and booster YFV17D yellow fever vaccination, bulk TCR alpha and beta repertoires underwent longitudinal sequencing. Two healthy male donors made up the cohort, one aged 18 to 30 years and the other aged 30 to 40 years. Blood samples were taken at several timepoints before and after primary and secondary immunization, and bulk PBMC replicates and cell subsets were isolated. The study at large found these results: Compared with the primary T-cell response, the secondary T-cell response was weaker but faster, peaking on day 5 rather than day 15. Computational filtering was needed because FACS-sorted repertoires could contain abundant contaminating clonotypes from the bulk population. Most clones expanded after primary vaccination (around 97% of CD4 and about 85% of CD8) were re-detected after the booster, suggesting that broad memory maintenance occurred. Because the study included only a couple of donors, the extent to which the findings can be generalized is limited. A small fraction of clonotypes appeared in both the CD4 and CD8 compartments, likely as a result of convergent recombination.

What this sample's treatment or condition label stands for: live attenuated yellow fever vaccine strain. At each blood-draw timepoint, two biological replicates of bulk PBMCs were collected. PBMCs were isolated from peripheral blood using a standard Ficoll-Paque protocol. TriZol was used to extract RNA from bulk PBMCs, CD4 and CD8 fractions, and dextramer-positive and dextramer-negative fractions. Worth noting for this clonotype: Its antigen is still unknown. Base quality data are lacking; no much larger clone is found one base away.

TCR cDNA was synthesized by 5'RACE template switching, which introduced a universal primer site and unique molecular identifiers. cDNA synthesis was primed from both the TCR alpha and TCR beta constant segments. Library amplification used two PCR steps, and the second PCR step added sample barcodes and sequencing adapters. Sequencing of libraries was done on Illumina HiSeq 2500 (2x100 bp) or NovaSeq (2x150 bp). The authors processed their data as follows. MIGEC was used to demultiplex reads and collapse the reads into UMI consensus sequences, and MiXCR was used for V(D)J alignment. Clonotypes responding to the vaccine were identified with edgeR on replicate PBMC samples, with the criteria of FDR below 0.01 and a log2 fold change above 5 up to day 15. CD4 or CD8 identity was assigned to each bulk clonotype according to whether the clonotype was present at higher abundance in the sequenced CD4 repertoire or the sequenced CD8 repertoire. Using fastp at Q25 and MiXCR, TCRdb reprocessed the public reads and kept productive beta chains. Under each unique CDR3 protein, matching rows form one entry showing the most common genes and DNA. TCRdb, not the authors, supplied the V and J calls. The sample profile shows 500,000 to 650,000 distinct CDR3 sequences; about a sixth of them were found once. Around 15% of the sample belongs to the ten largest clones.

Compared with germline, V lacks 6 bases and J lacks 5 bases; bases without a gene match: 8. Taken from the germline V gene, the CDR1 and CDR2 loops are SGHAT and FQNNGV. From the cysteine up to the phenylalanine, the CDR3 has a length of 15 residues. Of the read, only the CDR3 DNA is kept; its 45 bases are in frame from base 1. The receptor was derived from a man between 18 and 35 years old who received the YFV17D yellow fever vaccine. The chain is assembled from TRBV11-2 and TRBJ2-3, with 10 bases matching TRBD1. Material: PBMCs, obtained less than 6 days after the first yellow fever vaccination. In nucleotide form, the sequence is TGTGCCAGCAGTCCACGACAGGGGGCAGGAGATACGCAGTATTTT. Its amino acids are CASSPRQGAGDTQYF.